This T cell receptor beta chain was captured in a study of T-cell reconstitution after alpha-beta-depleted transplantation in children. It was with unique molecular identifiers that the TCRbeta library was prepared. TCRdb independently ran MiXCR on the PCR reads; one entry per CDR3 protein. There are approximately 420,000 distinct CDR3 sequences in the sample; roughly a tenth occur only once, and about 5% lies in the top ten. Trimming left V 2 bases short and J 4 bases short, with 5 bases between. There are 13 residues in the CDR3. Germline CDR1 and CDR2: SGHTA and FQGNSA. The TCR comes from a human donor who donated a stem cell graft to a child with acute myeloid leukemia. This sample comprised PBMCs from the stem cell graft donor, obtained from the stem cell graft. V is TRBV7-2 and J is TRBJ2-2; no reliable D call. DNA of the CDR3: TGTGCCAGCAGCTTAATGGCCACCGGGGAGCTGTTTTTT. This sequence encodes CASSLMATGELFF. The complete variable domain, with remaining parts taken from reference TRBV7-2 and TRBJ2-2, reads GAGVSQSPSNKVTEKGKDVELRCDPISGHTALYWYRQSLGQGLEFLIYFQGNSAPDKSGLPSDRFSAERTGGSVSTLTIQRTQQEDSAVYLCASSLMATGELFFGEGSRLTVL.